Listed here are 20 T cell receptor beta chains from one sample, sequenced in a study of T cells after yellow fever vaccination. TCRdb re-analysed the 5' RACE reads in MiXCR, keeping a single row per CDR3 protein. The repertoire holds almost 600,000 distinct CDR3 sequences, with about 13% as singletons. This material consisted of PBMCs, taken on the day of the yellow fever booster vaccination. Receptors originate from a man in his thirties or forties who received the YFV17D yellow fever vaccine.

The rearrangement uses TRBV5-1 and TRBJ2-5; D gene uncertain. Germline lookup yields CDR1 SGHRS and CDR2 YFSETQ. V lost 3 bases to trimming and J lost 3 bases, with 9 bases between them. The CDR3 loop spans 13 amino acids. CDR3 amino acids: CASSSNREETQYF. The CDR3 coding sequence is TGCGCCAGCAGCTCCAATCGTGAAGAGACCCAGTACTTC.

CDR3 residues: CASSRNPSSEQYF. For the CDR3, the DNA is TGCGCCAGCAGCCGTAACCCCAGCAGCGAGCAGTACTTC. The V gene is TRBV4-3, the J gene TRBJ2-7; D uncertain. The V end lost 4 bases, the J end lost 6 bases, and 13 bases lay between the germline ends. This CDR3 contains 13 residues. Germline V gives CDR1 LGHNA, CDR2 YSLEER.

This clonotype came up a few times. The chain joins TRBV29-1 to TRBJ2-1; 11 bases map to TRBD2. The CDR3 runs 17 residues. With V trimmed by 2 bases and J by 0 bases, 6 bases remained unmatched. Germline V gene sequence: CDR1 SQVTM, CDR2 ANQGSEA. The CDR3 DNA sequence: TGCAGCGTTGAACTAGCGGGAGGTATACTCTCCTACAATGAGCAGTTCTTC. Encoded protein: CSVELAGGILSYNEQFF.

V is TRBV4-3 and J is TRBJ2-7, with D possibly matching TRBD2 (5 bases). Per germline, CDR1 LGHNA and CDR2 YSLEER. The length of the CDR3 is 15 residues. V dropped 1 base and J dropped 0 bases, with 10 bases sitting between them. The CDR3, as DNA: TGCGCCAGCAGCCAAGGTGAGCGGAACTCCTACGAGCAGTACTTC. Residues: CASSQGERNSYEQYF.

The CDR3 DNA reads as TGCTGCGCCGTCCCGGGACAGGGACAATTTAACAATGAGCAGTTCTTC. Translating it yields CCAVPGQGQFNNEQFF. The chain couples TRBV20-1 to TRBJ2-1; 9 nucleotides match TRBD1. CDR1 and CDR2 (germline): DFQATT, SNEGSKA (reference sequence). This CDR3 has 16 residues.

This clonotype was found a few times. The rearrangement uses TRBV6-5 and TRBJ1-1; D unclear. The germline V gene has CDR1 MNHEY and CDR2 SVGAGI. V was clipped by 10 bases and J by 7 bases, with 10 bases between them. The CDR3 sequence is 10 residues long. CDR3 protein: CATYRNEAFF. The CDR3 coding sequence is TGTGCCACCTACAGAAATGAAGCTTTCTTT.

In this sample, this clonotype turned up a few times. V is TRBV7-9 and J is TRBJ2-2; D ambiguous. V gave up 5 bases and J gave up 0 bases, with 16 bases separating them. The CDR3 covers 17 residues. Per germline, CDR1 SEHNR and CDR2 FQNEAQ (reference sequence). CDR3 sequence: CASSLAAGYANTGELFF. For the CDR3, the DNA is TGTGCCAGCAGCCTCGCAGCAGGATACGCGAACACCGGGGAGCTGTTTTTT.

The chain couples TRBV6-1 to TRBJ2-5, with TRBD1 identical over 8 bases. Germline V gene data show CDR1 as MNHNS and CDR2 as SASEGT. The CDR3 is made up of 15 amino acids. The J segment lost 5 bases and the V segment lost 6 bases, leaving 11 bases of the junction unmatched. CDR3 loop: CASRPGTGFKETQYF. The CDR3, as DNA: TGTGCCAGCAGACCCGGGACAGGTTTTAAGGAGACCCAGTACTTC.

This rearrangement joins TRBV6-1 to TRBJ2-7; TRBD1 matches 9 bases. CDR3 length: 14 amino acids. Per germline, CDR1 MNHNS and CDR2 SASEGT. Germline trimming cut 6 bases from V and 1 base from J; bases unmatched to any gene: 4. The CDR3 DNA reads TGTGCCAGCAGACCCGGGACAGGGTCCTACGAGCAGTACTTC. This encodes CASRPGTGSYEQYF.

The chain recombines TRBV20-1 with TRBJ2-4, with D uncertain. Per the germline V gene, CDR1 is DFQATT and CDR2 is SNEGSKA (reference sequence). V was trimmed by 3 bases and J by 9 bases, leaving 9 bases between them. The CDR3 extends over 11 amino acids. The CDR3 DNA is TGCAGTGCTAGCTGGGGTGGCATTCAGTACTTC. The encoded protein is CSASWGGIQYF.

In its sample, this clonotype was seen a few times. CDR3 sequence (DNA): TGTGCCAGCAGTGCGCTTAGACTAGCGGGAGGCGGAAATGAGCAGTTCTTC. As protein: CASSALRLAGGGNEQFF. The chain joins TRBV6-1 to TRBJ2-1, with 13 bases fitting TRBD2. Germline V gene data show CDR1 as MNHNS and CDR2 as SASEGT. There are 17 residues in the CDR3. The V and J ends lost 4 bases and 7 bases, in that order; junction bases with no gene match: 10.

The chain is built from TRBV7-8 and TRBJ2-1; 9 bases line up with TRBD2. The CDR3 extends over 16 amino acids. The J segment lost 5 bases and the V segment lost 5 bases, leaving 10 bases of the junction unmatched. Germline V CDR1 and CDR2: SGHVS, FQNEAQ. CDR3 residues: CASSLSGREDDNEQFF. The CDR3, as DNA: TGTGCCAGCAGCCTTAGCGGGAGAGAGGATGACAATGAGCAGTTCTTC.

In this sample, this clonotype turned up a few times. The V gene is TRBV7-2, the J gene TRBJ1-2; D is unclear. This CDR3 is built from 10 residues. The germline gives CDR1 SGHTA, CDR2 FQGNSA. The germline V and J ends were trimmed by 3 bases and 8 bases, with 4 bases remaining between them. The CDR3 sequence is CASSFRGYTF. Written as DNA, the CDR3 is TGTGCCAGCAGCTTCAGGGGCTACACCTTC.

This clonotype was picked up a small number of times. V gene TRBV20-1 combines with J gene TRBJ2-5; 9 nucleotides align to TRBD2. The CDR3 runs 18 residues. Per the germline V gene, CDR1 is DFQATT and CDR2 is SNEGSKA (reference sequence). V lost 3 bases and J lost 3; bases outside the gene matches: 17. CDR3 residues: CSARDLRYSGSVEETQYF. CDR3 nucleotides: TGCAGTGCTAGGGACCTTCGGTATAGCGGGAGTGTGGAAGAGACCCAGTACTTC.

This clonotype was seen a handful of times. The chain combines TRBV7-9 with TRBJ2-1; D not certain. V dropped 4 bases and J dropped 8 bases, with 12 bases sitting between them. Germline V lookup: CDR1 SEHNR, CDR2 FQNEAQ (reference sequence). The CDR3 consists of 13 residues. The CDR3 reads CASSSESLHEQFF. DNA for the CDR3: TGTGCCAGCAGCTCCGAGTCTCTGCATGAGCAGTTCTTC. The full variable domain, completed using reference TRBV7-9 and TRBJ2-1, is DTGVSQNPRHKITKRGQNVTFRCDPISEHNRLYWYRQTLGQGPEFLTYFQNEAQLEKSRLLSDRFSAERPKGSFSTLEIQRTEQGDSAMYLCASSSESLHEQFFGPGTRLTVL.

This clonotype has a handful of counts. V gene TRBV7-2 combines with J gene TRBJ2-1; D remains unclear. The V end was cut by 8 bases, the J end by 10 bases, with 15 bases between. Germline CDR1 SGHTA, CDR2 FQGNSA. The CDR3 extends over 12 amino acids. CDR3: CASGSGVREQFF. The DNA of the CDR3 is TGTGCCAGCGGCAGTGGGGTACGGGAGCAGTTCTTC.

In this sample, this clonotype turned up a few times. The CDR3 DNA sequence: TGTGCCAGCAAACTCTCAACTGGAACCATCGGGACCCAGTACTTC. It encodes CASKLSTGTIGTQYF. The chain is built from TRBV6-1 and TRBJ2-5; no definite D call. The germline V gene encodes CDR1 MNHNS and CDR2 SASEGT. V lost 7 bases and J lost 7, with 22 bases in between. The CDR3 runs 15 residues.

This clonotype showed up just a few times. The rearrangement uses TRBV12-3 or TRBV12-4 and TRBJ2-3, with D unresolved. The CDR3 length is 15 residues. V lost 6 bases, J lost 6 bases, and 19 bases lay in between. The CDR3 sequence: CASSSYRQLGDTQYF. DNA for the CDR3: TGTGCCAGCAGCAGCTATCGTCAGTTAGGGGATACGCAGTATTTT.

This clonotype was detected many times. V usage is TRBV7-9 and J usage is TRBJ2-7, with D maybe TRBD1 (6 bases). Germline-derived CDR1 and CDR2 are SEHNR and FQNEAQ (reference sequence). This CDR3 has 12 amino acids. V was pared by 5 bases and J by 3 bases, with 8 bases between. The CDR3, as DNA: TGTGCCAGCAGCGCCAGGGGCTACGAGCAGTACTTC. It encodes CASSARGYEQYF.

Written as DNA, the CDR3 is TGTGCCAGTAGTATCAGTTGGGGGGCAAGTACACCTCTGTTCTTC. Amino acid sequence: CASSISWGASTPLFF. J is TRBJ2-1 and V is TRBV19, with D perhaps given as TRBD1 or TRBD2 (6 bases each). The V end was cut by 3 bases, the J end by 15 bases, with 24 bases between. This CDR3 is 15 amino acids long. CDR1 and CDR2 from the germline V gene are LNHDA and SQIVND (reference sequence). Based on the CDR3 plus reference TRBV19 and TRBJ2-1, the full variable domain is DGGITQSPKYLFRKEGQNVTLSCEQNLNHDAMYWYRQDPGQGLRLIYYSQIVNDFQKGDIAEGYSVSREKKESFPLTVTSAQKNPTAFYLCASSISWGASTPLFFGPGTRLTVL.